The entry that follows covers one T cell receptor (beta chain) sequence. This sample was included in a study of cytomegalovirus exposure and HLA in healthy donors. The CDR3 extends over 14 amino acids. Germline V CDR1 and CDR2: SGHRS, YFSETQ. Trimming left V 0 bases short and J 6 bases short, with 10 bases between. The PCR had 60 Vbeta and 13 Jbeta primers. Sequenced by immunoSEQ multiplex PCR; TCRdb stores in-frame clones only, minus some. The sample has about 90,000 clones; over 60% are singletons. The rearrangement joins TRBV5-1 to TRBJ1-5; no clear D. Sample: PBMCs. This TCR was sampled from a woman between 50 and 59 years old in good health and CMV-seropositive. CDR3 DNA: TGCGCCAGCAGCTTGGGACACGACGGTCAGCCCCAGCATTTT. This codes for CASSLGHDGQPQHF.